This TCR beta chain was identified during a study of technical replicates of blood from a handful of donors. Using immunoSEQ multiplex PCR, the repertoire was profiled, and TCRdb retains in-frame clones only, with some absent. The sample carries approximately 64,000 clones, about 90% recorded once. The germline V gene has CDR1 SGHRS and CDR2 YFSETQ. V lost 5 bases and J lost 3; bases outside the gene matches: 13. CDR3 size: 17 residues. The receptor's source is a human donor in good health. Some clones in this sample may be carry-over from other donors' samples. The sample was PBMCs. This chain links TRBV5-1 with TRBJ2-3; 9 nucleotides agree with TRBD2. Here the CDR3 DNA reads TGCGCCAGCAGTCATAAAAAAAGCGGGGGGATAACAGATACGCAGTATTTT. It translates to CASSHKKSGGITDTQYF.